Listed below are T cell receptor beta chains from one sample, sequenced in a study of blood T cells in healthy people across ages. A single record per CDR3 protein comes from TCRdb applying MiXCR to the 5' RACE reads. Of 850,000 to 1,000,000 distinct CDR3 sequences in the sample, roughly 52% were seen once. The sequencing input was blood. These TCRs come from a young man in good health. The CDR3 runs from the conserved cysteine through the conserved F or W. The D gene is left open where the match is weak. A clone size is listed for some rows: how often the clone was seen (once, few, many), or a class if it is expanded.

v_gene	abundance	d_gene	j_gene	len	CDR3aa	CDR3nt
TRBV6-5	-	-	TRBJ1-2	15	CASTPGQGIGYGYTF	TGTGCCAGCACGCCGGGGCAGGGCATTGGCTATGGCTACACCTTC
TRBV15	-	-	TRBJ2-7	14	CATSRDRQVNEQYF	TGTGCCACCAGCAGAGATCGGCAGGTTAACGAGCAGTACTTC
TRBV6-5	-	-	TRBJ1-3	13	CASSDSSGNTIYF	TGTGCCAGCAGTGACTCGTCTGGAAACACCATATATTTT
TRBV20-1	-	TRBD1	TRBJ2-4	14	CSARSGTGGNIQYF	TGCAGTGCTAGATCCGGGACAGGGGGAAACATTCAGTACTTC
TRBV3-1	-	-	TRBJ1-6	13	CASSQVPNSPLHF	TGTGCCAGCAGCCAAGTCCCCAATTCACCCCTCCACTTT
TRBV5-1	-	-	TRBJ2-7	14	CASSFTGPDYEQYF	TGCGCCAGCAGCTTCACAGGACCAGACTACGAGCAGTACTTC
TRBV20-1	-	TRBD1	TRBJ2-7	18	CSALGDRGPRSFSYGQYF	TGCAGTGCCCTGGGGGACAGGGGGCCGCGATCCTTCTCCTACGGGCAGTACTTC
TRBV29-1	few	-	TRBJ2-7	12	CSVLKSYNEQYF	TGCAGCGTTCTAAAGTCCTACAATGAGCAGTACTTC
TRBV2	many	TRBD2	TRBJ2-1	14	CASSGRLAGSEQFF	TGTGCCAGCAGTGGACGACTAGCGGGAAGTGAGCAGTTCTTC
TRBV5-1	many	TRBD2	TRBJ2-2	14	CASSPTSGTGELFF	TGCGCCAGCAGCCCGACTAGCGGCACCGGGGAGCTGTTTTTT
TRBV4-1	few	-	TRBJ2-7	12	CASSLFPDEQYF	TGCGCCAGCAGCCTCTTTCCAGACGAGCAGTACTTC
TRBV4-3	-	-	TRBJ1-2	18	CASSQDGPPADKYYGYTF	TGCGCCAGCAGCCAAGACGGTCCGCCGGCGGATAAATACTATGGCTACACCTTC
TRBV6-5	few	-	TRBJ1-4	14	CASRPDSWNEKLFF	TGTGCCAGCAGGCCGGACAGCTGGAATGAAAAACTGTTTTTT
TRBV6-1	few	-	TRBJ1-2	14	CASSPREEFYGYTF	TGTGCCAGCAGCCCCCGAGAGGAATTCTATGGCTACACCTTC
TRBV9	few	-	TRBJ2-6	15	CASSQYHSGANVLTF	TGTGCCAGCAGCCAGTACCACTCTGGGGCCAACGTCCTGACTTTC
TRBV7-2	-	TRBD2	TRBJ2-5	17	CASSLVLAGSVQETQYF	TGTGCCAGCAGCTTAGTTTTAGCGGGGTCCGTTCAAGAGACCCAGTACTTC
TRBV3-1	-	TRBD1	TRBJ1-5	13	CASNQGGGQPQHF	TGTGCCAGCAACCAGGGGGGGGGTCAGCCCCAGCATTTT
TRBV20-1	-	-	TRBJ2-1	13	CSVNSGVTNEQFF	TGCAGTGTCAATTCCGGGGTGACGAATGAGCAGTTCTTC
TRBV5-1	-	-	TRBJ1-5	15	CASSLWDPTNQPQHF	TGCGCCAGCAGCTTGTGGGACCCCACCAATCAGCCCCAGCATTTT
TRBV5-5	few	TRBD2	TRBJ2-5	16	CASRTRLAGAQETQYF	TGTGCCAGCAGGACAAGACTAGCGGGTGCCCAAGAGACCCAGTACTTC
TRBV28	-	-	TRBJ1-1	16	CASSLTRPWGDTEAFF	TGTGCCAGCAGTTTAACACGCCCCTGGGGGGACACTGAAGCTTTCTTT
TRBV28	few	-	TRBJ2-5	14	CATKGTVYQETQYF	TGTGCCACCAAGGGTACAGTGTACCAAGAGACCCAGTACTTC
TRBV5-4	-	-	TRBJ1-4	16	CASSLVGQGAVEKLFF	TGTGCCAGCAGCTTGGTGGGGCAGGGCGCGGTTGAAAAACTGTTTTTT
TRBV5-6	few	-	TRBJ2-3	19	CASSPDIPSSTQRQDTQYF	TGTGCCAGCAGCCCCGATATCCCATCTAGTACCCAGCGTCAGGATACGCAGTATTTT
TRBV2	-	TRBD1	TRBJ1-5	15	CAGSWTGGAGQPQHF	TGTGCCGGCAGCTGGACAGGGGGCGCCGGTCAGCCCCAGCATTTT
TRBV27	-	TRBD2	TRBJ2-5	15	CASSPGTTLGETQYF	TGTGCCAGCAGCCCTGGGACTACCCTAGGGGAGACCCAGTACTTC
TRBV7-2	-	-	TRBJ2-3	16	CASSFPTLRRTDTQYF	TGTGCCAGCAGCTTCCCGACCTTGCGCCGCACAGATACGCAGTATTTT
TRBV7-8	-	-	TRBJ1-2	14	CASSSRGTYLGYTF	TGTGCCAGCAGCTCGAGAGGGACCTACCTTGGCTACACCTTC
TRBV29-1	-	-	TRBJ2-7	13	CSVLRALSYEQYF	TGCAGCGTTTTAAGGGCCCTCTCCTACGAGCAGTACTTC
TRBV27	-	-	TRBJ2-7	13	CAGSLAVTYEQYF	TGTGCCGGCAGTTTAGCGGTGACCTACGAGCAGTACTTC
TRBV4-3	many	-	TRBJ2-1	16	CASSQEAGPRDNEQFF	TGCGCCAGCAGCCAAGAGGCCGGACCCCGGGACAATGAGCAGTTCTTC
TRBV28	-	-	TRBJ1-1	15	CASSLGPDTNTEAFF	TGTGCCAGCAGTTTAGGTCCGGACACCAACACTGAAGCTTTCTTT
TRBV6-5	-	-	TRBJ2-7	13	CAVNRIGSYEQYF	TGTGCCGTCAACAGGATCGGCTCTTACGAGCAGTACTTC
TRBV12-3/TRBV12-4	-	-	TRBJ1-2	16	CASSMTLAPRNYGYTF	TGTGCCAGCAGTATGACTCTGGCCCCGAGGAACTATGGCTACACCTTC